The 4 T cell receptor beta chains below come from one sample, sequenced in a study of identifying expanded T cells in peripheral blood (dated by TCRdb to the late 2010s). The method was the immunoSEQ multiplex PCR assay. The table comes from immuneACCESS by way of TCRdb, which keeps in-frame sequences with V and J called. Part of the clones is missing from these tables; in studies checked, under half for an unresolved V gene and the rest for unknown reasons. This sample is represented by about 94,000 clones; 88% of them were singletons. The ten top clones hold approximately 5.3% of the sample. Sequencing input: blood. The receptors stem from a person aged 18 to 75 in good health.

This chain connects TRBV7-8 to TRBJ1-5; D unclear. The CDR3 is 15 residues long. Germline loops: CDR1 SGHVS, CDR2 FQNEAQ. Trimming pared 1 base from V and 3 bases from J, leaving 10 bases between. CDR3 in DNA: TGTGCCAGCAGCTTAGAGGTAGGCGTCAATCAGCCCCAGCATTTT. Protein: CASSLEVGVNQPQHF.

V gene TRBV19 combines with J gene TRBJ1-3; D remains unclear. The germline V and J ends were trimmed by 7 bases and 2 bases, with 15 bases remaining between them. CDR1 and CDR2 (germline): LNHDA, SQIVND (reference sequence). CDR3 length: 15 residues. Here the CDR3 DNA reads TGTGCCAGTACCTTAATCGGAGGGCCTGGAAACACCATATATTTT. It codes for CASTLIGGPGNTIYF. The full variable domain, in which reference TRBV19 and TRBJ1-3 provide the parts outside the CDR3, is DGGITQSPKYLFRKEGQNVTLSCEQNLNHDAMYWYRQDPGQGLRLIYYSQIVNDFQKGDIAEGYSVSREKKESFPLTVTSAQKNPTAFYLCASTLIGGPGNTIYFGEGSWLTVV.

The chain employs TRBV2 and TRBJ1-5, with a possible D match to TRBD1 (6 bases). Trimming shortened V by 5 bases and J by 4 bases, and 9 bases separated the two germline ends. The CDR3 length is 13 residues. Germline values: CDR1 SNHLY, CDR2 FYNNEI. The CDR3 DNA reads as TGTGCCAGCAGTCGACAGGTTAATCAGCCCCAGCATTTT. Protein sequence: CASSRQVNQPQHF.

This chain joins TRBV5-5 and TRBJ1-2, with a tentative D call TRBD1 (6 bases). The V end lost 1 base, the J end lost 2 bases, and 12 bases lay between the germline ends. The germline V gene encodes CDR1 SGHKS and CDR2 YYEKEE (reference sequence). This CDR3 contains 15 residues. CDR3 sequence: CASSLTQGSNYGYTF. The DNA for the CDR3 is TGTGCCAGCAGCTTGACACAGGGATCCAACTATGGCTACACCTTC.